One sample yielded the 30 T cell receptor beta chains listed below, sequenced in a study of early T cells in non-severe SARS-CoV-2 infection. Each CDR3 protein gets one entry after TCRdb re-called the 5' RACE reads with MiXCR. The sample holds 56,000 or so distinct CDR3 sequences, 10% seen once. Sequenced sample: whole blood. Source of these receptors: an adult who was a healthcare worker with PCR-confirmed SARS-CoV-2 infection or an uninfected control (not recorded which).

The chain recombines TRBV4-2 with TRBJ2-5; 14 bases line up with TRBD2. CDR1 LGHNA and CDR2 YNFKEQ come from the germline V gene. J gave up 4 bases and V 3 bases, and 7 bases lay outside the gene matches. The CDR3 extends over 17 amino acids. CDR3 protein: CASSQAGTSGSRETQYF. The CDR3 DNA reads as TGTGCCAGCAGCCAGGCCGGGACTAGCGGGAGTCGAGAGACCCAGTACTTC.

This clonotype was seen many times. This chain connects TRBV20-1 to TRBJ1-6; D is possibly TRBD1 (6 bases). This CDR3 has 14 residues. V lost 3 bases to trimming and J lost 7 bases, with 13 bases between them. Germline V gene sequence: CDR1 DFQATT, CDR2 SNEGSKA (reference sequence). The CDR3 nucleotides are TGCAGTGCTAGCCGAGGGGGGGCCAATTCACCCCTCCACTTT. Its protein product is CSASRGGANSPLHF.

This clonotype was observed a handful of times. The chain links TRBV6-1 to TRBJ2-7; 12 nucleotides line up with TRBD1. Germline V CDR1 and CDR2: MNHNS, SASEGT. This CDR3 is 17 amino acids long. V lost 4 bases and J lost 4; bases outside the gene matches: 11. The CDR3 nucleotides read TGTGCCAGCAGTGGGTCCCGGGGACAGGGGGCCAATTACGAGCAGTACTTC. This codes for CASSGSRGQGANYEQYF.

V and J are TRBV21-1 and TRBJ2-4. TRBV21-1 is shown as a pseudogene. This CDR3 has 14 amino acids. The CDR3 nucleotides read TGTGCCAGCAGCAAACCCCTAGCCAAAAACATTCAGTACTTC. Amino acids: CASSKPLAKNIQYF.

This clonotype was seen more than once but under ten times. The chain recombines TRBV4-3 with TRBJ1-5, with D possibly being TRBD1 (5 bases). V gave up 1 base and J gave up 12 bases, with 19 bases separating them. Germline V gives CDR1 LGHNA, CDR2 YSLEER. The CDR3 is 15 amino acids. The CDR3 here is CASSQATTQGSRQHF. DNA of the CDR3: TGCGCCAGCAGCCAAGCCACCACCCAGGGATCGCGCCAGCATTTT.

This clonotype was observed at least ten times. The rearrangement links TRBV20-1 to TRBJ1-1; a possible D gene is TRBD1 (5 bases). The CDR3 consists of 13 residues. Germline CDR1 DFQATT, CDR2 SNEGSKA (reference sequence). Between the trimmed V and J ends, which lost 0 bases and 1 base, there was a span of 6 bases. CDR3 DNA: TGCAGTGCTAGAGATGGGGGGAACACTGAAGCTTTCTTT. Its protein product is CSARDGGNTEAFF.

This clonotype appeared a few times. The chain carries TRBV2 and TRBJ2-1, with no clear D. V gave up 3 bases and J gave up 6 bases, with 6 bases separating them. The CDR3 contains 12 residues. Germline V lookup: CDR1 SNHLY, CDR2 FYNNEI. CDR3 protein: CASSDSSNEQFF. The CDR3 DNA reads as TGTGCCAGCAGTGATTCTAGCAATGAGCAGTTCTTC.

This clonotype appeared many times. V is TRBV9 and J is TRBJ2-7, with D uncertain. With 0 bases removed from V and 3 bases from J, the gap between germline ends came to 13 bases. The germline V gene encodes CDR1 SGDLS and CDR2 YYNGEE. The CDR3 is made up of 15 amino acids. The CDR3 is CASSVGWQEIYEQYF. For the CDR3, the DNA is TGTGCCAGCAGCGTAGGTTGGCAGGAGATCTACGAGCAGTACTTC.

This clonotype was seen at least ten times. V usage is TRBV3-1 and J usage is TRBJ2-1; 9 nucleotides line up with TRBD2. This CDR3 is built from 15 residues. Per germline, CDR1 LGHDT and CDR2 YNNKEL (reference sequence). V was clipped by 2 bases and J by 8 bases; unmatched bases: 7. This CDR3 reads CASSQIGGRADEQFF. For the CDR3, the DNA is TGTGCCAGCAGCCAAATCGGCGGGAGGGCCGATGAGCAGTTCTTC.

The chain combines TRBV19 with TRBJ1-2; 7 bases map to TRBD1. Per germline, CDR1 LNHDA and CDR2 SQIVND (reference sequence). The CDR3 is 14 amino acids. The ends lost 0 bases at V and 6 bases at J; junction bases unmatched: 4. CDR3 nucleotide sequence: TGTGCCAGTAGTATAGATCTACAGGGGCATGGCTACACCTTC. Protein sequence: CASSIDLQGHGYTF.

Ten or more counts support this clonotype. The J gene is TRBJ2-2, the V gene TRBV24-1; D possibly corresponds to TRBD1 (6 bases). The CDR3 spans 15 residues. Germline values: CDR1 KGHDR, CDR2 SFDVKD. The ends were cut back, 4 bases at V and 7 bases at J, with 15 bases in the middle. CDR3 loop: CATSDPKNRVGELFF. CDR3 DNA sequence: TGTGCCACCAGTGACCCGAAAAACAGGGTCGGGGAGCTGTTTTTT.

This clonotype has more than one count but fewer than ten. The chain is built from TRBV9 and TRBJ2-1; tentatively, D is TRBD1 (5 bases). Trimming pared 2 bases from V and 0 bases from J, leaving 9 bases between. CDR1 is SGDLS and CDR2 is YYNGEE in the germline V gene. The CDR3 sequence is 15 residues long. The CDR3 DNA sequence: TGTGCCAGCAGCGTCGGAGACAGCTCCTACAATGAGCAGTTCTTC. This encodes CASSVGDSSYNEQFF.

A note on this clonotype: A much larger clone lies one base from this, so it may be a read error. This chain joins TRBV11-2 and TRBJ1-6; TRBD1 is a possible D gene (5 bases). Germline CDR1 is SGHAT and CDR2 is FQNNGV. CDR3 length: 15 residues. The CDR3 loop reads CASRFPGSENSPLHF. CDR3 nucleotide sequence: TGTGCCAGCCGCTTCCCAGGGAGTGAAAATTCACCCCTCCACTTT.

The chain joins TRBV20-1 to TRBJ2-6; D remains unclear. Per the germline V gene, CDR1 is DFQATT and CDR2 is SNEGSKA (reference sequence). CDR3 length equals 15 residues. V shed 3 bases and J shed 1 base, with 10 bases lying between them. DNA of the CDR3: TGCAGTGCTAGCCCCGCTTCTTCTGGGGCCAACGTCCTGACTTTC. Protein sequence: CSASPASSGANVLTF.

This clonotype appeared many times. The rearrangement uses TRBV7-8 and TRBJ2-2; perhaps TRBD2 as D (6 bases). The CDR3 totals 15 residues. CDR1 SGHVS and CDR2 FQNEAQ come from the germline V gene. V shed 4 bases and J shed 5 bases, with 14 bases lying between them. This CDR3 reads CASSSRGTGTGELFF. Here the CDR3 DNA reads TGTGCCAGCAGCTCCCGCGGGACTGGGACCGGGGAGCTGTTTTTT.

This clonotype was seen many times. This chain connects TRBV10-3 to TRBJ1-5; TRBD1 matches 10 bases. The germline V gene encodes CDR1 ENHRY and CDR2 SYGVKD. Losses at the gene ends were 7 bases for V and 7 bases for J; bases not matched to a gene: 4. This CDR3 spans 13 amino acids. In nucleotides, the CDR3 is TGTGCCATCACAGGGGGACAGGGGCAGCCCCAGCATTTT. Translation: CAITGGQGQPQHF.

This clonotype was observed a handful of times. The V and J genes are TRBV2 and TRBJ1-5; TRBD1 is a possible D gene (5 bases). From germline, CDR1 is SNHLY and CDR2 FYNNEI. The CDR3 is made up of 15 amino acids. Trimming cost V 1 base and J 6 bases, with 13 bases left between them. The CDR3 sequence: CASSEGDLVSQPQHF. The CDR3, as DNA: TGTGCCAGCAGTGAAGGGGACCTTGTGAGTCAGCCCCAGCATTTT.

The chain recombines TRBV12-3 or TRBV12-4 with TRBJ2-3; 9 bases match TRBD2. V shed 6 bases, J shed 2 bases, and the junction held 12 bases outside the gene matches. The CDR3 sequence is 17 residues long. As DNA, the CDR3 is TGTGCCAGCAGGTTCGGCCCCGGGACTAGCTCCACAGATACGCAGTATTTT. Translation: CASRFGPGTSSTDTQYF.

This clonotype was observed a handful of times. The chain recombines TRBV2 with TRBJ2-7, with D uncertain. CDR1 SNHLY and CDR2 FYNNEI come from the germline V gene. V was shortened by 1 base and J by 3 bases, with 10 bases between the two germline ends. The CDR3 has 14 amino acids. The CDR3 coding sequence is TGTGCCAGCAGTGAAGAGGGCGCTTACTACGAGCAGTACTTC. Protein: CASSEEGAYYEQYF. Complete variable domain (other parts from reference TRBV2 and TRBJ2-7): EPEVTQTPSHQVTQMGQEVILRCVPISNHLYFYWYRQILGQKVEFLVSFYNNEISEKSEIFDDQFSVERPDGSNFTLKIRSTKLEDSAMYFCASSEEGAYYEQYFGPGTRLTVT.

This clonotype has at least ten counts. The rearrangement uses TRBV29-1 and TRBJ2-5; 9 nucleotides match TRBD1. Germline assignment: CDR1 SQVTM and CDR2 ANQGSEA. The CDR3 is made up of 12 amino acids. J was trimmed by 5 bases and V by 7 bases; bases with no gene match: 5. This chain's CDR3 is CSAVDRGETQYF. Written as DNA, the CDR3 is TGCAGCGCTGTAGACAGGGGGGAGACCCAGTACTTC.

This clonotype has a handful of counts. This chain links TRBV7-6 with TRBJ2-7; D not certain. Germline CDR1 and CDR2: SGHVS and FNYEAQ. The CDR3 has 15 residues. Trimming took off 1 base at V and 2 bases at J, with 12 bases between the two ends. CDR3 residues: CASSLGGDGTYEQYF. The DNA for the CDR3 is TGTGCCAGCAGCTTAGGTGGAGACGGAACCTACGAGCAGTACTTC.

This clonotype occurred a few times. The genes are TRBV24-1 and TRBJ2-5; D might be TRBD1 (6 bases). The CDR3 loop spans 13 amino acids. Deletions cut 10 bases from V and 2 bases from J, with 13 bases between. Germline assignment: CDR1 KGHDR and CDR2 SFDVKD. The CDR3 region is CATMGDKQETQYF. CDR3 nucleotides: TGTGCCACGATGGGGGACAAACAAGAGACCCAGTACTTC.

This clonotype was counted a few times. The chain recombines TRBV12-3 or TRBV12-4 with TRBJ2-7; no firm D call. The germline V and J ends were trimmed by 4 bases and 2 bases, with 6 bases remaining between them. The CDR3 is 12 residues long. This CDR3 reads CASSSYPYEQYF. CDR3 sequence (DNA): TGTGCCAGCAGTTCGTACCCCTACGAGCAGTACTTC.

This clonotype appeared many times. The V and J genes are TRBV3-1 and TRBJ1-2; D is perhaps TRBD1 (6 bases). This CDR3 has 16 amino acids. Looked up from germline, CDR1 is LGHDT and CDR2 is YNNKEL (reference sequence). The V and J ends lost 1 base and 4 bases respectively, with 16 bases between them. The CDR3 reads CASSQGIAGASYGYTF. The CDR3 DNA is TGTGCCAGCAGCCAAGGGATAGCGGGGGCAAGCTATGGCTACACCTTC.

This clonotype turned up a few times. V usage is TRBV28 and J usage is TRBJ2-5; the match to TRBD2 covers 7 bases. Germline V gene lookup returns CDR1 MDHEN and CDR2 SYDVKM. This CDR3 has 16 residues. V lost 5 bases, J lost 1 base, and 10 bases stayed unmatched. This chain's CDR3 is CASSPIRGTTQETQYF. CDR3 sequence (DNA): TGTGCCAGCAGTCCGATACGCGGGACTACCCAAGAGACCCAGTACTTC.

The chain is built from TRBV20-1 and TRBJ1-2; D might be TRBD1 (5 bases). Germline V lookup: CDR1 DFQATT, CDR2 SNEGSKA (reference sequence). The CDR3 runs to 13 residues. V was cut by 6 bases and J by 2 bases, with 13 bases left in between. The CDR3 loop reads CSAGEGQNYGYTF. The CDR3 bases are TGCAGTGCCGGGGAGGGGCAGAACTATGGCTACACCTTC.

This clonotype was detected only a few times. This sequence joins TRBV27 and TRBJ2-1; D gene unclear. Per germline, CDR1 MNHEY and CDR2 SMNVEV (reference sequence). V was pared by 5 bases and J by 7 bases, with 15 bases between. The CDR3 is 14 residues long. Written as DNA, the CDR3 is TGTGCCAGCAGTCCGGGTCCCACCGGGAATGAGCAGTTCTTC. Its protein is CASSPGPTGNEQFF.

The chain carries TRBV7-4 and TRBJ2-7; D uncertain. V was shortened by 1 base and J by 6 bases, with 4 bases between the two germline ends. CDR1 SGHVT and CDR2 SQSDAQ come from the germline V gene. This CDR3 region has 11 residues. The chain's CDR3 is CASSLDREQYF. The CDR3 DNA follows: TGTGCCAGCAGCTTAGACCGCGAGCAGTACTTC.

This clonotype came up many times. The chain employs TRBV6-6 and TRBJ2-5, with 10 nucleotides matching TRBD2. Germline lookup yields CDR1 MNHNY and CDR2 SVGAGI (reference sequence). CDR3 length: 14 amino acids. J gave up 3 bases and V 8 bases, and 6 bases lay outside the gene matches. CDR3 residues: CASGLAGEEETQYF. CDR3 in DNA: TGTGCCAGCGGCCTAGCGGGAGAGGAAGAGACCCAGTACTTC.

Regarding this clonotype: This may arise from a read error, as a much more abundant clone is one base away. This sequence joins TRBV9 and TRBJ1-6; the D gene is possibly TRBD1 (5 bases). V was cut by 7 bases and J by 7 bases, with 15 bases left in between. Germline-derived CDR1 and CDR2 are SGDLS and YYNGEE. The CDR3 length is 14 residues. CDR3 in amino acids: CASGEGTVNSPLHF. In DNA, the CDR3 is TGTGCCAGCGGCGAGGGGACCGTCAATTCACCCCTCCACTTT.